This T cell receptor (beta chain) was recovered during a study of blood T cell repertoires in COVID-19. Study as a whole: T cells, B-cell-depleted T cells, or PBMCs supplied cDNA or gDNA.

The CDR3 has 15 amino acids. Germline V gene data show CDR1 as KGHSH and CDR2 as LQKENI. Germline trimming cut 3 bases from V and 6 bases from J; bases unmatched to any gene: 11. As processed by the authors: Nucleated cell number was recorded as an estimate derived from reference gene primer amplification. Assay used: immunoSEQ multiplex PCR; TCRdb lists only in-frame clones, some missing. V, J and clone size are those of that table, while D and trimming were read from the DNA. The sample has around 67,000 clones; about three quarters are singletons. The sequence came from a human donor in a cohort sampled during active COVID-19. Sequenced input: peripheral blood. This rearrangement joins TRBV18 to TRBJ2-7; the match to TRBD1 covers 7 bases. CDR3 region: CASSPSTGHRREQYF. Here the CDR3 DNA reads TGTGCCAGCTCACCGTCGACAGGGCATAGGCGCGAGCAGTACTTC.